This T cell receptor (beta chain) was retrieved from a study of regulatory and conventional T cells in RAG deficiency (TCRdb year 2017). The study in broad terms: To compare the diversity and composition of the repertoires of Treg, conventional CD4+ and CD8+ T cells between RAG-deficient patients and healthy controls, the study applied high-throughput TCR beta sequencing.

The investigation overall reported the following: Markedly lower Shannon entropy and higher Simpson indices were observed in RAG-deficient patients than in control T-cell subpopulations. Rather than being bona fide Treg cells, the sorted CD25-high CD127-low cells in Omenn syndrome patients may represent peripherally activated cells. Some T-cell subset analyses were not performed for some subjects. In Omenn syndrome and CID/AS patients compared with controls, 75 to 100-fold fewer unique TCR beta sequences were detected from Treg cells, versus 9 to 10-fold fewer for other subsets. All patient T-cell subsets had shorter CDR3 lengths; Omenn syndrome patients showed >85% Treg-Tconv repertoire overlap at nucleotide and amino acid level.

Before genomic DNA extraction, conventional CD4+ T cells were isolated from blood as CD25-low CD127-high cells. Repertoire analyses used several healthy control donors as the comparison group. The CDR3 runs 16 residues from the cysteine to the phenylalanine. Only CDR3 DNA remains: 48 bases, in frame from the first base. From V the trimming removes 6 bases and from J it removes 5 bases, while the gene matches leave 7 bases of the junction unaccounted for. Via the germline V gene (reference sequence), CDR1 is MNHEY and CDR2 SMNVEV. Libraries were made using the immunoSEQ multiplex PCR assay. Genomic DNA from the sorted T-cell subsets was used to amplify rearranged TCR beta chain products, which were then sequenced. The source study handled its data this way. Shannon entropy and Simpson indices were used to measure how diverse the repertoire of productive TCR beta rearrangements was. Clonal expansion was assessed by the summed frequency of the 100 most abundant productive TCR beta clonotypes among total reads. A self-reactivity index based on amino acid usage at CDR3beta positions 6 and 7 was applied to the TRB repertoires. Two-way ANOVA was applied to the repertoire analyses, whereas Student t or Mann-Whitney tests were applied to the flow cytometric analyses. TCRdb's version of the immuneACCESS table is confined to in-frame rearrangements and falls short of the full clone set. An unresolved V gene accounts for under half of the shortfall where checked; the remainder is of unknown origin. V, J and clone size are those of that table, while D and trimming were read from the DNA. In all, the sample holds 30,000 to 35,000 clones, and about 78% of those were seen once. The ten largest clones take up 3% to 4% of the sample.

A note on this clone: Its antigen is unknown. Base-call qualities are not available, and no considerably larger clone is one nucleotide away.

The sample also formed part of further work on regulatory T cells. Drawing on the second study: The multiplex PCR relied on 52 forward TRBV primers and 13 reverse TRBJ primers, and amplification bias was corrected through assay-based and computational methods. In patients, repertoires had restricted unique TRB V-J pairs and skewed V and J gene usage, with regulatory T cells showing the most marked changes. The study compared T-cell receptor beta repertoires of sorted regulatory, conventional CD4+ and CD8+ T cells in CD3G-deficient patients with those in healthy controls. Ficoll density separation was used to isolate peripheral blood mononuclear cells. Rearranged TRB loci were amplified from genomic DNA by multiplex PCR within the immunoSEQ assay. TRB amplicons were sequenced using an Illumina HiSeq platform. Raw sequences were error-filtered and aligned to reference gene sequences by custom algorithms, then analyzed with the immunoSEQ online tools. Frequencies of productive and nonproductive TRB rearrangements were evaluated among both unique and total sequences. Groups were compared by t tests, Mann-Whitney tests or two-way ANOVA performed in Prism software.

The sequence came from a human donor in good health. The chain uses TRBV27 and TRBJ2-1; 13 middle bases align to TRBD2. The material sequenced was CD4+ effector T cells sorted from blood. The CDR3 region has the sequence CASSRLAGGTNNEQFF. The DNA is TGTGCCAGCAGCCGACTAGCGGGGGGCACCAACAATGAGCAGTTCTTC.